This entry features one T cell receptor beta chain sequence. The CDR3 loop spans 17 amino acids. The junction had 5 bases not matched to a gene; V was cut back by 1 base and J by 4 bases. Germline-derived CDR1 and CDR2 are SGHAT and FQNNGV. Treatment here: randomized to nivolumab then ipilimumab (arm A) or the reverse (arm B). Libraries were prepared by immunoSEQ multiplex PCR; TCRdb keeps only in-frame clonotypes and omits some of them. The sample contains fewer than 25,000 clones, around 70% of which appear only once. The entry originates in a study of sequential checkpoint blockade in melanoma. Background on the study: After both sequences, patients received maintenance nivolumab.

The source of this sequence is a human donor with melanoma. The chain is built from TRBV11-2 and TRBJ2-3, with 13 bases that match TRBD2. The source material was CD8+ T cells sorted from blood (inferred from file names), sampled from a patient given nivolumab and ipilimumab in sequence. CDR3 residues: CASSLGTLAGGADTQYF. The CDR3 DNA reads as TGTGCCAGCAGCTTAGGGACACTAGCGGGGGGGGCAGATACGCAGTATTTT.